The 31 T cell receptor beta chains below all came from one sample that was sequenced in a study of T cells in pancreatic ductal adenocarcinoma (dated by TCRdb to 2017 to 2019). Libraries were made using the immunoSEQ multiplex PCR assay. The table comes from immuneACCESS by way of TCRdb, which keeps in-frame sequences with V and J called. Part of the clones is missing from these tables; in studies checked, under half for an unresolved V gene and the rest for unknown reasons. Recorded for this sample are about 100,000 clones; about 95% of them occurred a single time. The ten most abundant clones make up 3.1% of the sample. Selected pancreatic ductal adenocarcinoma patients had undergone surgery without neoadjuvant therapy. Sequenced sample: PBMCs. All receptors come from a human donor with pancreatic ductal adenocarcinoma.

This chain joins TRBV28 and TRBJ2-7, with D possibly being TRBD1 (7 bases). This CDR3 has 14 residues. Per the germline V gene, CDR1 is MDHEN and CDR2 is SYDVKM. V was pared by 6 bases and J by 2 bases, with 14 bases between. As DNA, the CDR3 is TGTGCCAGCAGGCGATCAGGGGGGACCTACGAGCAGTACTTC. It encodes CASRRSGGTYEQYF.

This rearrangement joins TRBV5-6 to TRBJ2-7, with D unresolved. Trimming removed 2 bases at V and 1 base at J, with 4 bases between. The germline V gene encodes CDR1 SGHDT and CDR2 YYEEEE. The CDR3 runs to 12 residues. CDR3 bases: TGTGCCAGCAGCTTTATTTCCTACGAGCAGTACTTC. This codes for CASSFISYEQYF.

V and J are TRBV7-2 and TRBJ2-7; D might be TRBD1 (5 bases). Trimming pared 4 bases from V and 5 bases from J, leaving 15 bases between. The germline V gene encodes CDR1 SGHTA and CDR2 FQGNSA. The CDR3 totals 14 residues. The CDR3 DNA sequence: TGTGCCAGCAGCTCTTCCTCCGCAGGGCACGAGCAGTACTTC. Protein: CASSSSSAGHEQYF.

The rearrangement links TRBV18 to TRBJ2-5, with 10 bases lining up with TRBD1. Trimming removed 5 bases from V and 7 bases from J; junction bases left unmatched: 10. CDR1 and CDR2 (germline): KGHSH, LQKENI. The CDR3 is 15 residues long. Written as DNA, the CDR3 is TGTGCCAGCTCATCCGGGACAGGGGTAAGGCGGACCCAGTACTTC. It translates to CASSSGTGVRRTQYF.

The rearrangement joins TRBV30 to TRBJ2-1; TRBD1 or TRBD2 may be the D gene (10 bases each). Trimming took off 3 bases at V and 7 bases at J, with 28 bases between the two ends. The CDR3 has 18 residues. Looked up from germline, CDR1 is GTSNPN and CDR2 is SVGIG (reference sequence). The CDR3 nucleotides are TGTGCCTGGAGACAGACAGGGGGCTGGACTAGCGGTAAAAATGAGCAGTTCTTC. It translates to CAWRQTGGWTSGKNEQFF. Variable domain in full (rest from reference TRBV30 and TRBJ2-1): SQTIHQWPATLVQPVGSPLSLECTVEGTSNPNLYWYRQAAGRGLQLLFYSVGIGQISSEVPQNLSASRPQDRQFILSSKKLLLSDSGFYLCAWRQTGGWTSGKNEQFFGPGTRLTVL.

This clone was found a few times. The chain recombines TRBV7-9 with TRBJ2-1, with a possible D match to TRBD1 (5 bases). Germline CDR1 is SEHNR and CDR2 is FQNEAQ (reference sequence). The CDR3 is 16 residues long. In DNA, the CDR3 is TGTGCGAGCCGCAGAGTGGTAAAGGGGACCTACAATGAGCAGTTCTTC. Amino acid sequence: CASRRVVKGTYNEQFF.

In this sample, this clone turned up a few times. V is TRBV4-2 and J is TRBJ2-4, with D perhaps TRBD1 (7 bases). Germline CDR1 LGHNA, CDR2 YNFKEQ. V was trimmed by 5 bases and J by 9 bases, leaving 14 bases between them. The CDR3 sequence is 13 residues long. For the CDR3, the DNA is TGTGCCAGCAGCGCCCGACAGGGAGGCATTCAGTACTTC. Protein: CASSARQGGIQYF.

Only a few counts were recorded for this clone. The gene calls are TRBV11-3 and TRBJ2-7; D perhaps matches TRBD2 (6 bases). Germline V lookup: CDR1 SGHNT, CDR2 YENEEA. Between the trimmed V and J ends, which lost 5 bases and 6 bases, there was a span of 14 bases. The CDR3 loop spans 13 amino acids. This chain's CDR3 is CASSRDGGSEQYF. The CDR3 DNA follows: TGTGCCAGCAGCAGAGACGGGGGTAGCGAGCAGTACTTC.

The gene calls are TRBV28 and TRBJ1-2; 7 nucleotides line up with TRBD1. The CDR3 spans 15 residues. Germline V gene sequence: CDR1 MDHEN, CDR2 SYDVKM. V lost 3 bases and J lost 8; bases outside the gene matches: 12. This CDR3 is CASSFQPGTDLGYTF. The CDR3 DNA follows: TGTGCCAGCAGTTTCCAGCCCGGGACAGACCTGGGCTACACCTTC.

The chain links TRBV28 to TRBJ1-2; tentative D call: TRBD1 (5 bases). The CDR3 covers 15 residues. Per the germline V gene, CDR1 is MDHEN and CDR2 is SYDVKM. V dropped 5 bases and J dropped 6 bases, with 19 bases sitting between them. Written as DNA, the CDR3 is TGTGCCAGCAGTCCTCCCGGGTTGGCAGGGAATGGCTACACCTTC. It translates to CASSPPGLAGNGYTF.

The chain employs TRBV5-1 and TRBJ2-5; the match to TRBD2 covers 10 bases. V gave up 7 bases and J gave up 3 bases; unmatched junction bases: 0. Germline V gene data show CDR1 as SGHRS and CDR2 as YFSETQ. This CDR3 comprises 12 residues. The CDR3 protein is CASGTSEETQYF. For the CDR3, the DNA is TGCGCCAGCGGGACTAGCGAAGAGACCCAGTACTTC.

V and J are TRBV6-1 and TRBJ1-1; 7 bases are a match to TRBD1. Germline V lookup: CDR1 MNHNS, CDR2 SASEGT. V trimming: 7 bases; J trimming: 3 bases; junction bases outside the gene matches: 8. This CDR3 is built from 14 residues. The CDR3: CASKMTGQDTEAFF. The CDR3 DNA reads as TGTGCCAGCAAGATGACAGGGCAGGACACTGAAGCTTTCTTT.

In its sample, this clone was seen once. J is TRBJ2-4 and V is TRBV5-1, with D possibly TRBD2 on 7 matching bases. The ends were cut back, 2 bases at V and 8 bases at J, with 14 bases in the middle. Germline V gene lookup returns CDR1 SGHRS and CDR2 YFSETQ. CDR3 length: 14 amino acids. In DNA, the CDR3 is TGCGCCAGCAGCTTAGGGGGGGGCTGGGACATTCAGTACTTC. Protein product: CASSLGGGWDIQYF.

The chain links TRBV28 to TRBJ1-2; the match to TRBD1 covers 7 bases. V lost 5 bases and J lost 6; bases outside the gene matches: 9. The CDR3 runs 14 residues. Germline V lookup: CDR1 MDHEN, CDR2 SYDVKM. CDR3 amino acids: CASSPTDRDHGYTF. In DNA, the CDR3 is TGTGCCAGCAGTCCCACCGACAGGGATCATGGCTACACCTTC.

The V call is TRBV6-6, the J call TRBJ1-1; no definite D call. Germline V gives CDR1 MNHNY, CDR2 SVGAGI (reference sequence). This CDR3 has 13 residues. Deletions cut 2 bases from V and 3 bases from J, with 7 bases between. In nucleotides, the CDR3 is TGTGCCAGCAGTTACGAGCGGGACACTGAAGCTTTCTTT. Its translation: CASSYERDTEAFF.

In the case of this clone: An end of the junction does not agree with germline; a read error may underlie this. The chain carries TRBV6-5 and TRBJ2-1; D gene uncertain. The V gene's germline CDR1 is MNHEY and CDR2 SVGAGI. The CDR3 loop spans 13 amino acids. Written as DNA, the CDR3 is TGTGCCAGCAGTTACAAATCCTTCAATGAGCAGTTCTTC. Translating gives CASSYKSFNEQFF.

The chain is built from TRBV7-2 and TRBJ2-7; TRBD2 might be the D (6 bases). Germline V gene sequence: CDR1 SGHTA, CDR2 FQGNSA. This CDR3 is built from 13 residues. V gave up 5 bases and J gave up 6 bases, with 14 bases separating them. CDR3 bases: TGTGCCAGCAGCCCCGGAGGGCCCCTCGAGCAGTACTTC. It yields the protein CASSPGGPLEQYF.

The genes are TRBV7-2 and TRBJ1-2, with 8 bases aligning to TRBD1. This CDR3 region has 14 residues. CDR1 and CDR2 (germline): SGHTA, FQGNSA. After removal of 4 bases from V and 8 bases from J, the junction contained 9 bases not matched to a gene. The CDR3 loop is CASSSGTGSRGYTF. Written as DNA, the CDR3 is TGTGCCAGCAGCTCCGGGACAGGCAGTCGAGGCTACACCTTC.

This sequence joins TRBV19 and TRBJ1-1; 7 bases agree with TRBD1. The CDR3 covers 16 residues. The trim removed 4 bases at V and 0 bases at J, leaving 8 bases unmatched. Germline CDR1 is LNHDA and CDR2 is SQIVND (reference sequence). Here the CDR3 reads CASSKTGRFMNTEAFF. The CDR3 DNA reads TGTGCCAGTAGTAAGACAGGGCGATTTATGAACACTGAAGCTTTCTTT.

The count of this clone is one. The V call is TRBV5-1, the J call TRBJ2-3; no reliable D call. CDR1 SGHRS and CDR2 YFSETQ come from the germline V gene. This CDR3 has 14 residues. The ends were cut back, 3 bases at V and 0 bases at J, with 8 bases in the middle. The CDR3 nucleotides read TGCGCCAGCAGCTCTCTGCAGAGCACAGATACGCAGTATTTT. Amino acid sequence: CASSSLQSTDTQYF.

V and J are TRBV18 and TRBJ2-7; 7 nucleotides line up with TRBD2. The ends lost 2 bases at V and 2 bases at J; junction bases unmatched: 9. The CDR3 has 16 amino acids. Germline lookup yields CDR1 KGHSH and CDR2 LQKENI. The CDR3 sequence is CASSPAAASGTYEQYF. CDR3 DNA: TGTGCCAGCTCACCAGCGGCGGCTAGCGGTACCTACGAGCAGTACTTC.

Only one count was recorded for this clone. The V call is TRBV5-4, the J call TRBJ2-1; 10 positions agree with TRBD2. Trimming took 0 bases from V and 6 from J; bases not matched to a gene: 3. CDR3 length: 15 amino acids. Per germline, CDR1 SGHNT and CDR2 YYREEE (reference sequence). The CDR3 DNA follows: TGTGCCAGCAGCTTGGACCTAGCGGGAGTCAATGAGCAGTTCTTC. It encodes CASSLDLAGVNEQFF.

The gene calls are TRBV5-1 and TRBJ2-7, with D possibly matching TRBD1 (5 bases). The CDR3 has 13 amino acids. Trimming left V 2 bases short and J 2 bases short, with 8 bases between. CDR1 is SGHRS, CDR2 YFSETQ, per germline. The CDR3 sequence: CASSFQGTYEQYF. Written as DNA, the CDR3 is TGCGCCAGCAGCTTCCAGGGTACCTACGAGCAGTACTTC.

The rearrangement joins TRBV6-5 to TRBJ1-1; D is uncertain. Trimming removed 6 bases from V and 11 bases from J, with 19 bases in between. This CDR3 spans 13 amino acids. Looked up from germline, CDR1 is MNHEY and CDR2 is SVGAGI. CDR3 residues: CASSQAGIDRAFF. CDR3 DNA: TGTGCCAGCAGCCAGGCCGGGATAGATAGGGCTTTCTTT.

The chain uses TRBV6-5 and TRBJ2-2; a possible D gene is TRBD1 (5 bases). Per germline, CDR1 MNHEY and CDR2 SVGAGI. With 6 bases removed from V and 3 bases from J, the gap between germline ends came to 11 bases. The CDR3 has 14 amino acids. In DNA form, the CDR3 reads TGTGCCAGCAGCTCTCAGGGCTACACCGGGGAGCTGTTTTTT. Translated, it gives CASSSQGYTGELFF.

In its sample, this clone was seen once. This rearrangement joins TRBV5-1 to TRBJ1-1, with a weak D call TRBD1 (6 bases). In germline, CDR1 is SGHRS, CDR2 YFSETQ. The CDR3 spans 11 residues. V was pared by 5 bases and J by 8 bases, with 10 bases between. CDR3 amino acids: CASSLGAEAFF. CDR3 bases: TGCGCCAGCAGTCTGGGGGCAGAAGCTTTCTTT.

The chain joins TRBV2 to TRBJ2-1; D possibly corresponds to TRBD2 (5 bases). Trimming shortened V by 6 bases and J by 9 bases, and 21 bases separated the two germline ends. The CDR3 has 15 amino acids. Germline assignment: CDR1 SNHLY and CDR2 FYNNEI. Here the CDR3 DNA reads TGTGCCAGCAGGGCTCCTGTGGGAGAGGTAGTTGAGCAGTTCTTC. Protein product: CASRAPVGEVVEQFF.

The chain carries TRBV20-1 and TRBJ2-1; D may be TRBD2 (5 bases). The V end was cut by 7 bases, the J end by 5 bases, with 9 bases between. Germline CDR1 reads DFQATT; CDR2 reads SNEGSKA (reference sequence). The length of the CDR3 is 11 residues. CDR3: CSGGSNNEQFF. CDR3 bases: TGCAGTGGAGGGAGCAACAATGAGCAGTTCTTC.

This chain joins TRBV6-5 and TRBJ1-4, with 7 positions matching TRBD1. Germline V gene data show CDR1 as MNHEY and CDR2 as SVGAGI. This CDR3 is 15 amino acids long. The trim removed 6 bases at V and 3 bases at J, leaving 7 bases unmatched. DNA for the CDR3: TGTGCCAGCAGGGACGGGACAGCTTCTAATGAAAAACTGTTTTTT. Protein: CASRDGTASNEKLFF.

This chain uses TRBV7-8 with TRBJ2-1; D remains unclear. Trimming removed 3 bases at V and 5 bases at J, with 8 bases between. This CDR3 contains 13 residues. Germline CDR1 is SGHVS and CDR2 is FQNEAQ. The CDR3, as DNA: TGTGCCAGCAGCTTTGGGCTAAACAATGAGCAGTTCTTC. Its protein is CASSFGLNNEQFF.

This clone was recorded once. The gene calls are TRBV10-3 and TRBJ2-3, with 8 bases aligning to TRBD2. V trimming: 6 bases; J trimming: 3 bases; junction bases outside the gene matches: 2. The germline V gene encodes CDR1 ENHRY and CDR2 SYGVKD. This CDR3 comprises 13 residues. For the CDR3, the DNA is TGTGCCATCAGCCCTAGCGGGACAGATACGCAGTATTTT. The encoded protein is CAISPSGTDTQYF.